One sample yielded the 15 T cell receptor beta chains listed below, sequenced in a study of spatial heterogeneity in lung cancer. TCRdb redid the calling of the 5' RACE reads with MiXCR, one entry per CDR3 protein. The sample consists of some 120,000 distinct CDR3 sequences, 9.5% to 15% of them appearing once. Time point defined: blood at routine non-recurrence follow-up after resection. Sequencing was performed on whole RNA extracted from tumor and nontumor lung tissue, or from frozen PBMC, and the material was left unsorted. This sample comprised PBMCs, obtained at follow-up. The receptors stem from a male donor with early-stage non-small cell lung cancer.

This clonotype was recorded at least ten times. CDR3 amino acids: CASSLDGGELGAFF. The CDR3 region has the DNA TGTGCCAGCAGCTTGGACGGAGGGGAACTAGGAGCTTTCTTT. J is TRBJ1-1 and V is TRBV5-5, with D possibly being TRBD1 (5 bases). V was trimmed by 0 bases and J by 10 bases, leaving 16 bases between them. The CDR3 contains 14 residues. Per the germline V gene, CDR1 is SGHKS and CDR2 is YYEKEE (reference sequence).

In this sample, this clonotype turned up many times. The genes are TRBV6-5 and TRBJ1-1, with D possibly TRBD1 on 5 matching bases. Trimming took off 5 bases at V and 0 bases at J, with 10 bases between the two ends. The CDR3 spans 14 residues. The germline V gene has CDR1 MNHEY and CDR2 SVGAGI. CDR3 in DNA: TGTGCCAGCAGTCAAAGACAGCTGAACACTGAAGCTTTCTTT. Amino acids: CASSQRQLNTEAFF.

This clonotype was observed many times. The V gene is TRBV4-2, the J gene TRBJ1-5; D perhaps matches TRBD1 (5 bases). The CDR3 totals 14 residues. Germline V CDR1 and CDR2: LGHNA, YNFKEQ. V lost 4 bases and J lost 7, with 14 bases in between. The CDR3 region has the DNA TGTGCCAGCAGCCCGGGGTTCGGGGGGCAGCCCCAGCATTTT. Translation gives CASSPGFGGQPQHF.

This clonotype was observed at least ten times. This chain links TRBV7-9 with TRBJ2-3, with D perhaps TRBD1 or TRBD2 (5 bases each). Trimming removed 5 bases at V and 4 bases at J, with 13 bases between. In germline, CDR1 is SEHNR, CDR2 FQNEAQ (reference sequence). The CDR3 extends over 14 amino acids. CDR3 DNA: TGTGCCAGCAGCCCAGGGAGAGGGGCAGATACGCAGTATTTT. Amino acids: CASSPGRGADTQYF.

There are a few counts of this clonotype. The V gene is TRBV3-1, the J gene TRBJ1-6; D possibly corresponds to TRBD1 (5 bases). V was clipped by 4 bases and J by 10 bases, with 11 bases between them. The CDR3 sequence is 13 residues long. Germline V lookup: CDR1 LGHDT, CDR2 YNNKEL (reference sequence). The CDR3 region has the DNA TGTGCCAGCAGCCCCCGGCAGGGCTCACCCCTCCACTTT. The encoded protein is CASSPRQGSPLHF.

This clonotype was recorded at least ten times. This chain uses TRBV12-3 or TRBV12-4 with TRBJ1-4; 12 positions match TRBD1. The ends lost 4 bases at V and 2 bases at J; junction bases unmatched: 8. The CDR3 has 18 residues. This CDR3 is CASSSGQGASWTNEKLFF. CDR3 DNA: TGTGCCAGCAGTTCGGGACAGGGGGCCAGTTGGACTAATGAAAAACTGTTTTTT.

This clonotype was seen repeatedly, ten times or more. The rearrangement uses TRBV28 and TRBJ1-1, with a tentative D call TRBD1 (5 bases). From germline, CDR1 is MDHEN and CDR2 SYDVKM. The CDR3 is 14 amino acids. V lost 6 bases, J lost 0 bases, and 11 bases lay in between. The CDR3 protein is CASRTGDLNTEAFF. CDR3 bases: TGTGCCAGCAGAACTGGGGACTTGAACACTGAAGCTTTCTTT.

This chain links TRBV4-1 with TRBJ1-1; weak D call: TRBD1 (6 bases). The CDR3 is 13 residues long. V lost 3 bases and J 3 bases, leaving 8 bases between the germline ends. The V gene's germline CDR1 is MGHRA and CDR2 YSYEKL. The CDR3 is CASSQYRDTEAFF. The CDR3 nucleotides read TGCGCCAGCAGCCAGTACAGGGACACTGAAGCTTTCTTT.

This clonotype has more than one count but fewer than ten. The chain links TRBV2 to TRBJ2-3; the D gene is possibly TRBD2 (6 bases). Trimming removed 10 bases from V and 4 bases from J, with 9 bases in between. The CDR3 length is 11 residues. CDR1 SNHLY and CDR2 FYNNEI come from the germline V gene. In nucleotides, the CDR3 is TGTGCCACCCGGAGGGCAGATACGCAGTATTTT. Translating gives CATRRADTQYF.

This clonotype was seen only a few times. The CDR3 region is CASSPSREQFF. CDR3 coding DNA: TGTGCCAGCTCACCTTCACGGGAGCAGTTCTTC. The rearrangement joins TRBV18 to TRBJ2-1; D is ambiguous. Trimming shortened V by 3 bases and J by 10 bases, and 7 bases separated the two germline ends. Germline V gene lookup returns CDR1 KGHSH and CDR2 LQKENI. This CDR3 has 11 amino acids. Drawing the rest from reference TRBV18 and TRBJ2-1, the complete variable domain is NAGVMQNPRHLVRRRGQEARLRCSPMKGHSHVYWYRQLPEEGLKFMVYLQKENIIDESGMPKERFSAEFPKEGPSILRIQQVVRGDSAAYFCASSPSREQFFGPGTRLTVL.

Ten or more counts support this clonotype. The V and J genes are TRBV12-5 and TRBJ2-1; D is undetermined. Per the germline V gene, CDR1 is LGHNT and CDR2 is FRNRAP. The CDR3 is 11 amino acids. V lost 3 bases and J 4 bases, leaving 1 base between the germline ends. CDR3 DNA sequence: TGTGCTAGTGGTTTATACAATGAGCAGTTCTTC. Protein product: CASGLYNEQFF.

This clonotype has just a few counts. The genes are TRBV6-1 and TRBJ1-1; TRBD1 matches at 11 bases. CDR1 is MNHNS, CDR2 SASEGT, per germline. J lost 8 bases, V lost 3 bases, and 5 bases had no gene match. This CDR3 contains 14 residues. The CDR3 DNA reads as TGTGCCAGCAGTGACGGGGACAGGGGGAAAGAAGCTTTCTTT. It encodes CASSDGDRGKEAFF.

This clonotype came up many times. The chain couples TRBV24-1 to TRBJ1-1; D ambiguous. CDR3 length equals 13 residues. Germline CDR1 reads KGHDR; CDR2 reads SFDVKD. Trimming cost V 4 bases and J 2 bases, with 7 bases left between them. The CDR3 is CATSDRGNTEAFF. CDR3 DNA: TGTGCCACCAGTGACCGGGGAAACACTGAAGCTTTCTTT.

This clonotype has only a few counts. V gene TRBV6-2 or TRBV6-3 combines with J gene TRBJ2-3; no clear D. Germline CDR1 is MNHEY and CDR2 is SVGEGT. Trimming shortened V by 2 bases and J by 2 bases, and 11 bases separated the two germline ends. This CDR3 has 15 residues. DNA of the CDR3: TGTGCCAGCAGTTACATGGGGTCACCCACAGATACGCAGTATTTT. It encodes CASSYMGSPTDTQYF.

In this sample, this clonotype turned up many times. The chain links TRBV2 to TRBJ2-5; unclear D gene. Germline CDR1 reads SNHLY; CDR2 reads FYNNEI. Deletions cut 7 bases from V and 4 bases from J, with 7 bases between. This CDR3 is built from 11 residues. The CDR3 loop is CASTFVETQYF. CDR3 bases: TGTGCCAGCACCTTCGTAGAGACCCAGTACTTC.